This T cell receptor beta chain was sequenced in a study of OX40 agonist ivuxolimab in advanced cancers. In the study overall: A history of anti-PD-1, anti-PD-L1 or anti-CTLA-4 therapy was acceptable, and around 36% had some.

TCRdb keeps only in-frame clones here, not all; method: immunoSEQ multiplex PCR. The table has some 99,000 clones, 90% seen once. For this clone: The antigen is unknown.

Findings and caveats of the study: Dosing at 0.1 to 3.0 mg/kg was accompanied by clonal expansion of CD4+ and CD8+ blood T cells by week 6.

This CDR3 contains 14 residues. Looked up from germline, CDR1 is SGHNT and CDR2 is YYREEE (reference sequence). V lost 4 bases and J 6 bases, leaving 17 bases between the germline ends. The source is an adult with an advanced solid tumor such as melanoma, head and neck, liver or kidney cancer. The sample in question was CD4+ or CD8+ T cells sorted from blood, obtained in a trial of the OX40 agonist ivuxolimab. The chain joins TRBV5-4 to TRBJ2-7, with no clear D. The CDR3 sequence: CASSPAGPLREQYF. CDR3 nucleotides: TGTGCCAGCAGCCCTGCCGGACCCCTACGCGAGCAGTACTTC. Combining the CDR3 with reference TRBV5-4 and TRBJ2-7 gives the whole variable domain ETGVTQSPTHLIKTRGQQVTLRCSSQSGHNTVSWYQQALGQGPQFIFQYYREEENGRGNFPPRFSGLQFPNYSSELNVNALELDDSALYLCASSPAGPLREQYFGPGTRLTVT.